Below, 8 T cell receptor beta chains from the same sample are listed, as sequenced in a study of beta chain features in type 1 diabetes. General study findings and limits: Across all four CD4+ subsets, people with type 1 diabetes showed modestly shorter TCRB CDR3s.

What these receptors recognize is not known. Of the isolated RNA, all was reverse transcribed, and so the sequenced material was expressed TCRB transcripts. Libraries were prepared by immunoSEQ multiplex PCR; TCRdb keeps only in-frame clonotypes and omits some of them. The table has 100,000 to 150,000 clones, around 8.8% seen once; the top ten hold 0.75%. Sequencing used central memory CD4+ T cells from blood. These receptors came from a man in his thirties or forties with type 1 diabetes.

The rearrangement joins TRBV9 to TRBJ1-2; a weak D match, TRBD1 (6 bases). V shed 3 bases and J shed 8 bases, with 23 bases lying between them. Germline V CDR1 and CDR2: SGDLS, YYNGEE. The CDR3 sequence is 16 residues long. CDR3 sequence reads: CASSASGGSPPSGYTF. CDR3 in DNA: TGTGCCAGCAGCGCGTCGGGGGGCTCCCCCCCCTCGGGCTACACCTTC.

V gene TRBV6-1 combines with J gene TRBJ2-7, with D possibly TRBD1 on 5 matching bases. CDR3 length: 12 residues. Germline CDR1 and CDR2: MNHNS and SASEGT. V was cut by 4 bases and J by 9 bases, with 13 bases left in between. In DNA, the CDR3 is TGTGCCAGCAGTGTAAAAATTAGGGGGCAGTACTTC. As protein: CASSVKIRGQYF.

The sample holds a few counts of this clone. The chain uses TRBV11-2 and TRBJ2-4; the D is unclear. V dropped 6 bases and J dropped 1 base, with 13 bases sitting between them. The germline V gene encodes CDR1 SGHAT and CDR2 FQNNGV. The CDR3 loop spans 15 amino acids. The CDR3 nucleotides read TGTGCCAGCAGTCCTAATTCGGTGGCCAAAAACATTCAGTACTTC. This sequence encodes CASSPNSVAKNIQYF.

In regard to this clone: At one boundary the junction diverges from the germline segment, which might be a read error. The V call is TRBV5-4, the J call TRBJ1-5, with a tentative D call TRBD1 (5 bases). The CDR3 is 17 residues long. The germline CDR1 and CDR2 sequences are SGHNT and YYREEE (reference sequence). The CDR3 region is CASSQEYRTDFGQPQHF. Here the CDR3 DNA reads TGCGCCAGCAGCCAAGAATACAGGACCGATTTCGGTCAGCCCCAGCATTTT. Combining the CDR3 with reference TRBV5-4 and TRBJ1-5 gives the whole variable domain ETGVTQSPTHLIKTRGQQVTLRCSSQSGHNTVSWYQQALGQGPQFIFQYYREEENGRGNFPPRFSGLQFPNYSSELNVNALELDDSALYLCASSQEYRTDFGQPQHFGDGTRLSIL.

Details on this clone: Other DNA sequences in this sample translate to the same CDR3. CDR3 sequence: CASSLGATDTQYF. CDR3 sequence (DNA): TGCGCCAGCAGCTTAGGGGCCACAGATACGCAGTATTTT. V usage is TRBV5-1 and J usage is TRBJ2-3; a possible D gene is TRBD1 (5 bases). Trimming shortened V by 2 bases and J by 2 bases, and 6 bases separated the two germline ends. CDR1 and CDR2 from the germline V gene are SGHRS and YFSETQ. This CDR3 is built from 13 residues.

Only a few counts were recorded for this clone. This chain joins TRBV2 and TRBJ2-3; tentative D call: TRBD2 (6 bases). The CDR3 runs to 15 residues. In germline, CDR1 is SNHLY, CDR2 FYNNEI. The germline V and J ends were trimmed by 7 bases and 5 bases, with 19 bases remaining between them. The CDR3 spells CASTIGGARIDTQYF. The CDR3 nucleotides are TGTGCCAGCACCATCGGCGGGGCGAGAATAGATACGCAGTATTTT. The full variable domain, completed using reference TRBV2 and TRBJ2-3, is EPEVTQTPSHQVTQMGQEVILRCVPISNHLYFYWYRQILGQKVEFLVSFYNNEISEKSEIFDDQFSVERPDGSNFTLKIRSTKLEDSAMYFCASTIGGARIDTQYFGPGTRLTVL.

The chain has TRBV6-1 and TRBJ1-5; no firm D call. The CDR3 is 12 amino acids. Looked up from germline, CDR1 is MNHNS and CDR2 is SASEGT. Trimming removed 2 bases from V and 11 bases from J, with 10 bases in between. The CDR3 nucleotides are TGTGCCAGCAGTGAACCGTGGCAGTCCCAGCATTTT. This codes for CASSEPWQSQHF.

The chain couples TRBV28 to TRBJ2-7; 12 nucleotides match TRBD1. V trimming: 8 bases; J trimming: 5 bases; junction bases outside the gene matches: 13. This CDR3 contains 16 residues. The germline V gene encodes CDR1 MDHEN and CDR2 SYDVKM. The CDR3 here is CASGGLEGQGAHEQYF. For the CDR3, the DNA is TGTGCCAGCGGGGGCCTAGAGGGACAGGGGGCCCACGAGCAGTACTTC.